Listed below are T cell receptor beta chains from one sample, sequenced in a study of blood T cell repertoires in COVID-19. Using immunoSEQ multiplex PCR, the repertoire was profiled, and TCRdb retains in-frame clones only, with some absent. This table has approximately 210,000 clones, about 79% appearing once. Material for sequencing was PBMCs or T cells enriched from blood (not recorded which). The receptors stem from a woman aged 60-70 years who had recovered from COVID-19. The CDR3 runs from the conserved cysteine through the conserved F or W. A D gene is named only where the DNA matches it firmly. Some rows mark clone size as missing; the rest say once, few, many or name a class of expanded clone.

D	V	size	length	J	CDR3	DNA
TRBD2	TRBV19	many	17	TRBJ2-1	CASASTSGSVGGNEQFF	TGTGCCAGTGCAAGTACTAGCGGGAGTGTAGGGGGTAATGAGCAGTTCTTC
TRBD1	TRBV5-6	NA	15	TRBJ1-2	CASSELRDRVDGYTF	TGTGCCAGCAGCGAGCTCCGGGACAGGGTGGATGGCTACACCTTC
TRBD2	TRBV9	NA	15	TRBJ2-5	CASSATGTTSIAQYF	TGTGCCAGCAGCGCTACGGGCACGACTAGCATCGCCCAGTACTTC
TRBD1	TRBV10-3	NA	13	TRBJ1-5	CAIRQGADQPQHF	TGTGCCATCAGACAGGGGGCGGATCAGCCCCAGCATTTT
NA	TRBV6-1	NA	20	TRBJ1-6	CASSDKPLIMLSSYNSPLHF	TGTGCCAGCAGTGATAAACCCCTCATAATGTTGAGCTCCTATAATTCACCCCTCCACTTT
TRBD1	TRBV19	NA	16	TRBJ1-1	CASRIRDRGLGIEAFF	TGTGCCAGTAGAATCCGGGACAGGGGGCTCGGTATTGAAGCTTTCTTT
NA	TRBV3-1/TRBV3-2	NA	17	TRBJ1-5	CASSPEVASGGNQPQHF	TGTGCCAGCAGCCCAGAGGTGGCATCAGGGGGCAATCAGCCCCAGCATTTT
NA	TRBV11-3	NA	10	TRBJ1-2	CASSFVGYTF	TGTGCCAGCAGCTTCGTGGGCTACACCTTC
TRBD2	TRBV7-9	once	18	TRBJ2-1	CASSLVGLAGNSYNEQFF	TGTGCCAGCAGCTTAGTGGGCCTAGCGGGAAATTCCTACAATGAGCAGTTCTTC
NA	TRBV6-5	NA	12	TRBJ2-7	CASSYGRTEQYF	TGTGCCAGCAGTTACGGGAGGACCGAGCAGTACTTC
TRBD2	TRBV27	few	18	TRBJ2-2	CASSPRASGRRNTGELFF	TGTGCCAGCAGCCCCCGAGCGAGCGGGAGGCGCAACACCGGGGAGCTGTTTTTT
TRBD2	TRBV19	NA	16	TRBJ2-1	CASTEGLAGSGNEQFF	TGTGCCAGTACCGAGGGACTAGCGGGGTCGGGCAATGAGCAGTTCTTC
TRBD1	TRBV14	NA	14	TRBJ2-7	CASSPRDRVYEQYF	TGTGCCAGCAGCCCCCGGGACAGGGTCTACGAGCAGTACTTC
NA	TRBV7-3	once	15	TRBJ2-3	CASSNGGEYTDTQYF	TGTGCCAGCAGTAATGGCGGGGAGTACACAGATACGCAGTATTTT
TRBD1	TRBV7-8	NA	15	TRBJ1-3	CASSQGTVSGNTIYF	TGTGCCAGCAGCCAAGGGACAGTCTCTGGAAACACCATATATTTT
TRBD1	TRBV11-1	NA	14	TRBJ1-1	CASSRTGGNTEAFF	TGTGCCAGCAGCCGGACAGGGGGCAACACTGAAGCTTTCTTT
TRBD2	TRBV15	NA	17	TRBJ2-1	CATSRDMGLAVYNEQFF	TGTGCCACCAGCAGAGATATGGGACTAGCGGTTTACAATGAGCAGTTCTTC
NA	TRBV29-1	NA	13	TRBJ1-3	CSVDTGSGNTIYF	TGCAGCGTTGATACAGGATCTGGAAACACCATATATTTT
TRBD2	TRBV27	few	13	TRBJ2-1	CASSFLAGERQFF	TGTGCCAGCAGTTTCCTAGCGGGAGAACGGCAGTTCTTC
NA	TRBV29-1	NA	12	TRBJ1-1	CSVGKGETEAFF	TGCAGCGTTGGTAAGGGGGAGACTGAAGCTTTCTTT
NA	TRBV29-1	once	12	TRBJ2-2	CSAPRLDGELFF	TGCAGCGCCCCCAGGTTAGACGGGGAGCTGTTTTTT
NA	TRBV20-1	few	14	TRBJ2-5	CSASDGHDQETQYF	TGCAGTGCTAGTGACGGACACGACCAAGAGACCCAGTACTTC
TRBD2	TRBV6-5	NA	13	TRBJ2-7	CASSSSGMYEQYF	TGTGCCAGCAGTTCTAGCGGGATGTACGAGCAGTACTTC
TRBD1	TRBV5-1	NA	17	TRBJ1-2	CASSPGTGGYEGDGYTF	TGCGCCAGCAGCCCCGGGACAGGGGGGTATGAAGGGGATGGCTACACCTTC
NA	TRBV9	NA	16	TRBJ2-1	CASSVGLAPTFNEQFF	TGTGCCAGCAGCGTAGGGTTGGCGCCGACATTCAATGAGCAGTTCTTC
TRBD1	TRBV3-1/TRBV3-2	NA	13	TRBJ2-1	CASSQGDRASQFF	TGTGCCAGCAGCCAAGGGGACAGGGCTTCACAGTTCTTC
TRBD1	TRBV2	once	14	TRBJ2-2	CASRRDRVTGELFF	TGTGCCAGCAGGAGGGACAGGGTCACCGGGGAGCTGTTTTTT
TRBD2	TRBV7-2	NA	18	TRBJ2-1	CASSTRTSGGASSHEQFF	TGTGCCAGCAGCACCCGGACTAGCGGGGGAGCTAGTTCCCATGAGCAGTTCTTC
NA	TRBV6-4	NA	13	TRBJ2-1	CASPWRGLNEQFF	TGTGCCAGCCCCTGGCGGGGGCTAAATGAGCAGTTCTTC
TRBD1	TRBV2	NA	14	TRBJ2-7	CASSEGTGWYEQYF	TGTGCCAGCAGTGAAGGGACAGGGTGGTACGAGCAGTACTTC
TRBD1	TRBV6-2/TRBV6-3	NA	15	TRBJ1-4	CASSDPQGWNEKLFF	TGTGCCAGCAGTGACCCACAGGGGTGGAATGAAAAACTGTTTTTT
TRBD2	TRBV4-2	NA	16	TRBJ2-7	CASSPAAGREVYEQYF	TGTGCCAGCAGCCCCGCCGCGGGGCGGGAGGTCTACGAGCAGTACTTC
NA	TRBV18	few	15	TRBJ1-4	CASSPLTAFDEKLFF	TGTGCCAGCTCACCCCTGACAGCGTTCGATGAAAAACTGTTTTTT
NA	TRBV6-5	NA	16	TRBJ2-2	CASSYAWGLNTGELFF	TGTGCCAGCAGTTATGCGTGGGGACTGAACACCGGGGAGCTGTTTTTT
TRBD1	TRBV3-1/TRBV3-2	once	17	TRBJ1-2	CASSQNLGQGPSYGYTF	TGTGCCAGCAGCCAAAACCTCGGACAGGGGCCCTCCTATGGCTACACCTTC
TRBD1	TRBV6-5	few	13	TRBJ1-2	CASSVTGQFGYTF	TGTGCCAGCAGCGTCACGGGACAGTTCGGCTACACCTTC
TRBD1	TRBV6-5	NA	16	TRBJ2-3	CASSYSGQGAVRTQYF	TGTGCCAGCAGTTACTCGGGGCAGGGGGCGGTCAGAACGCAGTATTTT
NA	TRBV7-2	NA	14	TRBJ2-7	CASSLHRDPTEQYF	TGTGCCAGCAGCTTACACAGGGACCCCACCGAGCAGTACTTC
TRBD2	TRBV2	NA	12	TRBJ2-3	CAGRTSSDTQYF	TGTGCCGGGCGGACTAGTTCAGATACGCAGTATTTT
NA	TRBV5-1	NA	14	TRBJ1-1	CASSNQGSDTEAFF	TGCGCCAGCAGCAACCAGGGATCCGACACTGAAGCTTTCTTT